What follows is one T cell receptor (beta chain) and its context. The data are from a study of technical replicates of blood from a handful of donors. Profiling relied on immunoSEQ multiplex PCR, and the TCRdb table lists in-frame clones only, not all of them. The sample has about 84,000 clones; 93% are singletons. The J segment lost 3 bases and the V segment lost 1 base, leaving 2 bases of the junction unmatched. The germline V gene encodes CDR1 MGHDK and CDR2 SYGVNS. This CDR3 has 16 residues. The specimen sequenced was T cells isolated from PBMCs. The receptor's source is a human donor in good health. The gene calls are TRBV25-1 and TRBJ1-4; 10 nucleotides align to TRBD1. In nucleotides, the CDR3 is TGTGCCAGCAGTGAATTGGGACAGGGGCCTAATGAAAAACTGTTTTTT. Translation: CASSELGQGPNEKLFF.